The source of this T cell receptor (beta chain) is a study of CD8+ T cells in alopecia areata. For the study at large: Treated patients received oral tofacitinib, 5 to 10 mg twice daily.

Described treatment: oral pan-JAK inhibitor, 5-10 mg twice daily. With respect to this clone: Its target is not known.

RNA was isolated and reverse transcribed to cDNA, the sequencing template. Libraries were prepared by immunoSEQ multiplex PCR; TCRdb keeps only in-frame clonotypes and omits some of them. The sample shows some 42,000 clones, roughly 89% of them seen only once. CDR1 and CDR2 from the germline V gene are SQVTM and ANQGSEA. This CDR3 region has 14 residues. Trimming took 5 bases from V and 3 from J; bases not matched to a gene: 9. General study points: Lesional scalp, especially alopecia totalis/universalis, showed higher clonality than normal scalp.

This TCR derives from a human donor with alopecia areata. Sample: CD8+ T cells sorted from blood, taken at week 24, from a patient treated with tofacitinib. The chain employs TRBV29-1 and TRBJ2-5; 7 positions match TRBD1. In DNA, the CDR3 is TGCAGCGTTCCTGACAGGGCAAGGAAAGAGACCCAGTACTTC. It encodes CSVPDRARKETQYF. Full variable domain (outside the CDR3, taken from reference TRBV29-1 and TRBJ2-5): SAVISQKPSRDICQRGTSLTIQCQVDSQVTMMFWYRQQPGQSLTLIATANQGSEATYESGFVIDKFPISRPNLTFSTLTVSNMSPEDSSIYLCSVPDRARKETQYFGPGTRLLVL.